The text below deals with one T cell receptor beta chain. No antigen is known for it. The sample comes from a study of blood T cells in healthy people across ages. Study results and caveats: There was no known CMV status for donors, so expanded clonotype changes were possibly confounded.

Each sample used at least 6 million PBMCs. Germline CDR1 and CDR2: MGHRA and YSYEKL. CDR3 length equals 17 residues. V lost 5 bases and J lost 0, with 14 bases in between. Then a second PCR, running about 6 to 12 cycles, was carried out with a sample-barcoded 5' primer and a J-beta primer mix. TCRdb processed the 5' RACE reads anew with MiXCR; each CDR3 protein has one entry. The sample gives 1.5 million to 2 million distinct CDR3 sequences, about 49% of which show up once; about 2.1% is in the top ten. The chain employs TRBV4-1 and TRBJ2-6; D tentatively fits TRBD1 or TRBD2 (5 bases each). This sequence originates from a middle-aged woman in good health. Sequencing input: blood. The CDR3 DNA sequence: TGCGCCAGCAGCTACCGGGACGGCCTCTCTGGGGCCAACGTCCTGACTTTC. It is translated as CASSYRDGLSGANVLTF.